A single sample is the source of the 24 T cell receptor beta chains below, sequenced in a study of T cells of healthy individuals. TCRdb re-called the 5' RACE reads through MiXCR, storing one row per CDR3 protein. The sample consists of some 82,000 distinct CDR3 sequences, about 5.5% of them appearing once. These receptors were collected from a female donor in good health.

Many counts were recorded for this clonotype. The chain joins TRBV4-3 to TRBJ2-6, with 9 bases lining up with TRBD1. V was pared by 1 base and J by 2 bases, with 3 bases of the junction left unmatched. CDR1 and CDR2 (germline): LGHNA, YSLEER. This CDR3 is built from 17 residues. The CDR3 region has the DNA TGCGCCAGCAGCCAAGCCTGGACAGGGGCTGGGGCCAACGTCCTGACTTTC. It translates to CASSQAWTGAGANVLTF.

This clonotype was counted ten times or more. The J gene is TRBJ2-1, the V gene TRBV18, with 13 nucleotides matching TRBD2. The germline V gene encodes CDR1 KGHSH and CDR2 LQKENI. With V trimmed by 2 bases and J by 9 bases, 7 bases remained unmatched. This CDR3 contains 16 residues. The CDR3 nucleotides are TGTGCCAGCTCACCAATCGGACTAGCGGGAGCCGGTGAGCAGTTCTTC. This sequence encodes CASSPIGLAGAGEQFF.

This chain connects TRBV7-3 to TRBJ2-2; no firm D call. CDR3 length equals 17 residues. With 1 base removed from V and 0 bases from J, the gap between germline ends came to 12 bases. The germline V gene encodes CDR1 SGHTA and CDR2 FQGTGA. The DNA for the CDR3 is TGTGCCAGCAGCTTAAGTCGGGCAGCCTCGAACACCGGGGAGCTGTTTTTT. Its translation: CASSLSRAASNTGELFF. Together with reference TRBV7-3 and TRBJ2-2, the CDR3 gives the full variable domain: GAGVSQTPSNKVTEKGKYVELRCDPISGHTALYWYRQSLGQGPEFLIYFQGTGAADDSGLPNDRFFAVRPEGSVSTLKIQRTERGDSAVYLCASSLSRAASNTGELFFGEGSRLTVL.

This clonotype was seen many times. This rearrangement joins TRBV11-2 to TRBJ2-5; D gene uncertain. The V gene's germline CDR1 is SGHAT and CDR2 FQNNGV. The ends were cut back, 1 base at V and 1 base at J, with 13 bases in the middle. The length of the CDR3 is 16 residues. The CDR3 sequence: CASSLVPPDLQETQYF. For the CDR3, the DNA is TGTGCCAGCAGCTTAGTTCCGCCAGACCTCCAAGAGACCCAGTACTTC.

About this clonotype itself: A much larger clone sits a single nucleotide away, making a read error possible. The chain joins TRBV12-3 or TRBV12-4 to TRBJ2-1, with D uncertain. The CDR3 covers 12 residues. In DNA form, the CDR3 reads TGTGCCAGCAGTTTAGATGGGAATGTGCAGTTCTTC. Translated, it gives CASSLDGNVQFF.

In its sample, this clonotype was seen many times. This chain links TRBV2 with TRBJ2-7, with D perhaps being TRBD1 or TRBD2 (6 bases each). Germline loops: CDR1 SNHLY, CDR2 FYNNEI. The CDR3 covers 14 residues. V was shortened by 2 bases and J by 7 bases, with 15 bases between the two germline ends. The CDR3 region has the DNA TGTGCCAGCAGTGAAATCACGGGGGCGCGGGAGCAGTACTTC. This gives the protein CASSEITGAREQYF.

This clonotype came up many times. The rearrangement joins TRBV6-6 to TRBJ2-3; 13 bases are shared with TRBD2. The V and J ends lost 10 bases and 1 base, in that order; junction bases with no gene match: 11. CDR1 and CDR2 (germline): MNHNY, SVGAGI (reference sequence). The CDR3 is 17 residues long. The CDR3 region is CATRGLAGEGGTDTQYF. The DNA for the CDR3 is TGTGCCACCCGAGGACTAGCGGGAGAGGGAGGCACAGATACGCAGTATTTT.

In this sample, this clonotype turned up many times. The chain combines TRBV19 with TRBJ2-3, with TRBD2 matching 8 bases. The CDR3 has 16 amino acids. The germline V gene has CDR1 LNHDA and CDR2 SQIVND (reference sequence). V trimming: 4 bases; J trimming: 5 bases; junction bases outside the gene matches: 11. The chain's CDR3 is CASSKTHAGGGDTQYF. CDR3 DNA: TGTGCCAGTAGTAAGACCCATGCGGGAGGTGGAGATACGCAGTATTTT.

The chain carries TRBV7-3 and TRBJ1-1; D ambiguous. The V gene's germline CDR1 is SGHTA and CDR2 FQGTGA. V was cut by 1 base and J by 1 base, with 4 bases left in between. The CDR3 contains 13 residues. The CDR3 region is CASSLSQNTEAFF. The CDR3 DNA reads TGTGCCAGCAGCTTAAGCCAGAACACTGAAGCTTTCTTT.

This clonotype was recorded many times. V and J are TRBV7-6 and TRBJ1-2; 9 positions match TRBD1. V was pared by 3 bases and J by 4 bases, with 6 bases of the junction left unmatched. CDR3 length equals 15 residues. Germline V gene lookup returns CDR1 SGHVS and CDR2 FNYEAQ. In nucleotides, the CDR3 is TGTGCCAGCAGCTTTCAAGGGACAGGGTCCTATGGCTACACCTTC. As protein: CASSFQGTGSYGYTF. The whole variable domain, filled in from reference TRBV7-6 and TRBJ1-2, reads GAGVSQSPRYKVTKRGQDVALRCDPISGHVSLYWYRQALGQGPEFLTYFNYEAQQDKSGLPNDRFSAERPEGSISTLTIQRTEQRDSAMYRCASSFQGTGSYGYTFGSGTRLTVV.

The rearrangement links TRBV6-6 to TRBJ1-5, with D perhaps matching TRBD1 (5 bases). V lost 6 bases to trimming and J lost 7 bases, with 7 bases between them. CDR3 length equals 11 residues. CDR1 is MNHNY and CDR2 is SVGAGI in the germline V gene (reference sequence). CDR3 protein: CASSEGQPQHF. DNA of the CDR3: TGTGCCAGCAGCGAGGGGCAGCCCCAGCATTTT.

This clonotype turned up a few times. The rearrangement links TRBV6-2 or TRBV6-3 to TRBJ1-2; D not certain. CDR3 length equals 11 residues. The V and J ends lost 5 bases and 8 bases respectively, with 9 bases between them. CDR1 MNHEY and CDR2 SVGEGT come from the germline V gene. The DNA of the CDR3 is TGTGCCAGCAGTGATCGATCCGGCTACACCTTC. Protein: CASSDRSGYTF.

This clonotype was counted at least ten times. V and J are TRBV6-2 or TRBV6-3 and TRBJ2-7, with D possibly TRBD1 on 6 matching bases. Trimming removed 6 bases from V and 5 bases from J, with 14 bases in between. Germline CDR1 is MNHEY and CDR2 is SVGEGT. The CDR3 length is 13 residues. As DNA, the CDR3 is TGTGCCAGCAGGACAGGACAGTTGAACGAGCAGTACTTC. Translating it yields CASRTGQLNEQYF.

This clonotype was seen at least ten times. This rearrangement joins TRBV29-1 to TRBJ2-3, with D unclear. Germline V gene sequence: CDR1 SQVTM, CDR2 ANQGSEA. V was trimmed by 3 bases and J by 4 bases, leaving 14 bases between them. The CDR3 runs to 14 residues. The CDR3 sequence is CSVDSGAASDTQYF. The CDR3 DNA reads TGCAGCGTTGACTCAGGTGCGGCCTCAGATACGCAGTATTTT.

This chain links TRBV7-8 with TRBJ2-5; 12 positions agree with TRBD1. CDR3 length: 16 amino acids. Germline loops: CDR1 SGHVS, CDR2 FQNEAQ. The ends lost 5 bases at V and 4 bases at J; junction bases unmatched: 8. CDR3 DNA: TGTGCCAGCAGCCCGGGGGGGACAGGGGGCGTAGAGACCCAGTACTTC. This codes for CASSPGGTGGVETQYF.

This clonotype was counted many times. The chain has TRBV15 and TRBJ1-5, with unresolved D. This CDR3 has 17 residues. Looked up from germline, CDR1 is LNHNV and CDR2 is YYDKDF (reference sequence). V lost 0 bases, J lost 3 bases, and 15 bases lay in between. The CDR3 DNA is TGTGCCACCAGCAGAGAAAAAACATCCAATCTCAATCAGCCCCAGCATTTT. Amino acid sequence: CATSREKTSNLNQPQHF. The full variable domain, rest sourced from reference TRBV15 and TRBJ1-5, is DAMVIQNPRYQVTQFGKPVTLSCSQTLNHNVMYWYQQKSSQAPKLLFHYYDKDFNNEADTPDNFQSRRPNTSFCFLDIRSPGLGDTAMYLCATSREKTSNLNQPQHFGDGTRLSIL.

The sample holds many counts of this clonotype. This rearrangement joins TRBV4-1 to TRBJ2-7; a weak D match, TRBD2 (6 bases). This CDR3 is 18 amino acids long. V was clipped by 5 bases and J by 6 bases, with 29 bases between them. Looked up from germline, CDR1 is MGHRA and CDR2 is YSYEKL. The CDR3 is CASSVRSSGPGRGGEQYF. CDR3 DNA sequence: TGCGCCAGCAGCGTACGTTCCTCCGGGCCCGGACGGGGAGGCGAGCAGTACTTC.

The chain employs TRBV19 and TRBJ1-5; D unclear. Trimming left V 11 bases short and J 4 bases short, with 12 bases between. Germline V gene lookup returns CDR1 LNHDA and CDR2 SQIVND (reference sequence). The CDR3 spans 12 residues. CDR3 bases: TGTGCCTGCTCAGAAACAAATCAGCCCCAGCATTTT. As protein: CACSETNQPQHF.

In this sample, this clonotype turned up many times. This chain links TRBV11-2 with TRBJ1-1; TRBD1 is a possible D gene (6 bases). Trimming cost V 3 bases and J 1 base, with 9 bases left between them. This CDR3 comprises 14 residues. Germline CDR1 and CDR2: SGHAT and FQNNGV. This CDR3 reads CASSLGAGNTEAFF. The CDR3 nucleotides read TGTGCCAGCAGCTTGGGGGCGGGGAACACTGAAGCTTTCTTT.

This clonotype was detected ten times or more. The V call is TRBV12-3 or TRBV12-4, the J call TRBJ2-1, with 8 bases identical to TRBD1. The CDR3 has 13 amino acids. After removal of 5 bases from V and 7 bases from J, the junction contained 4 bases not matched to a gene. CDR3 bases: TGTGCCAGCAGTACGGACAGGGCTAATGAGCAGTTCTTC. Amino acids: CASSTDRANEQFF.

The sample holds a few counts of this clonotype. This rearrangement joins TRBV7-9 to TRBJ2-5, with D possibly called TRBD1 or TRBD2 (5 bases each). Germline loops: CDR1 SEHNR, CDR2 FQNEAQ (reference sequence). Trimming took off 0 bases at V and 2 bases at J, with 10 bases between the two ends. CDR3 length: 15 residues. CDR3 amino acids: CASSLARGIQETQYF. The CDR3, as DNA: TGTGCCAGCAGCTTAGCCCGGGGCATTCAAGAGACCCAGTACTTC. Supplemented by reference TRBV7-9 and TRBJ2-5, the full variable domain reads DTGVSQNPRHKITKRGQNVTFRCDPISEHNRLYWYRQTLGQGPEFLTYFQNEAQLEKSRLLSDRFSAERPKGSFSTLEIQRTEQGDSAMYLCASSLARGIQETQYFGPGTRLLVL.

V is TRBV28 and J is TRBJ2-1; TRBD2 agrees at 9 bases. J was trimmed by 0 bases and V by 3 bases; bases with no gene match: 3. The germline gives CDR1 MDHEN, CDR2 SYDVKM. CDR3 size: 16 residues. The chain's CDR3 is CASSLSSGISYNEQFF. As DNA, the CDR3 is TGTGCCAGCAGTTTGTCTAGCGGGATCTCCTACAATGAGCAGTTCTTC.

This clonotype appeared a few times. This chain links TRBV19 with TRBJ2-1; 13 bases are a match to TRBD2. Germline V gene lookup returns CDR1 LNHDA and CDR2 SQIVND (reference sequence). Trimming at V came to 5 bases and at J to 8 bases, leaving 9 bases not matched to a gene. The CDR3 loop spans 16 amino acids. CDR3 sequence: CASSSAGTSGKYEQFF. The CDR3 coding sequence is TGTGCCAGTAGTTCCGCCGGGACTAGCGGGAAATATGAGCAGTTCTTC.

In its sample, this clonotype was seen a few times. V is TRBV6-5 and J is TRBJ1-5; D is undetermined. The CDR3 totals 15 residues. Germline loops: CDR1 MNHEY, CDR2 SVGAGI. Trimming cost V 6 bases and J 3 bases, with 15 bases left between them. The CDR3 DNA follows: TGTGCCAGCAGCCACCACCGGGGTCCCAATCAGCCCCAGCATTTT. This translates into CASSHHRGPNQPQHF.